This TCR beta chain emerged from a study of T cell repertoires in cytomegalovirus infection. Study-level points and caveats: HLA-C-restricted CMV clonotypes gave the most frequent clonotype in two of eight donors.

TCRdb fed the reads into MiXCR, producing one record per CDR3 protein. The sample has roughly 920,000 distinct CDR3 sequences; about a third are singletons. This clonotype was seen at least ten times. The antigen is unknown. In germline, CDR1 is MNHEY, CDR2 SVGAGI. Trimming pared 6 bases from V and 0 bases from J, leaving 11 bases between. This CDR3 contains 15 residues. The TCR originated in a human donor in good health (CMV status not recorded). Some clones in this sample may be carry-over from other donors' samples. This rearrangement joins TRBV6-5 to TRBJ2-2; a possible D gene is TRBD1 (6 bases). Sequenced here: cultured CD8+ T cells from PBMCs, sampled from culture after CMV antigen stimulation. CDR3 in DNA: TGTGCCAGCAGCTCCGGGACAACGAACACCGGGGAGCTGTTTTTT. Protein sequence: CASSSGTTNTGELFF.